These 3 T cell receptor beta chains were all obtained from the same sample, sequenced in a study of blood T cell repertoires in COVID-19. The data were produced by immunoSEQ multiplex PCR, yet TCRdb's version contains in-frame clones alone and is incomplete. The profile shows about 120,000 clones, around 89% of them singletons. The sequencing sample was made of peripheral blood. The receptors stem from a human donor with acute or convalescent COVID-19. The donor label of this sample is uncertain.

This sequence joins TRBV5-1 and TRBJ2-3; 13 nucleotides align to TRBD2. With V trimmed by 0 bases and J by 2 bases, 3 bases remained unmatched. Looked up from germline, CDR1 is SGHRS and CDR2 is YFSETQ. CDR3 size: 17 residues. In DNA, the CDR3 is TGCGCCAGCAGCTTGGCGACTAGCGGGGGGAACACAGATACGCAGTATTTT. Its protein is CASSLATSGGNTDTQYF.

CDR3 sequence: CASSQERTGLTYGYTF. The CDR3 DNA sequence: TGTGCCAGCAGCCAAGAACGGACAGGGCTTACCTATGGCTACACCTTC. The chain recombines TRBV14 with TRBJ1-2; 8 bases match TRBD1. Germline V gene lookup returns CDR1 SGHDN and CDR2 FVKESK. Germline trimming cut 0 bases from V and 4 bases from J; bases unmatched to any gene: 7. The CDR3 totals 16 residues.

This clone turned up a few times. The chain is built from TRBV3-1 (or the pseudogene TRBV3-2) and TRBJ2-5; a weak D match, TRBD1 (5 bases). Germline V lookup: CDR1 LGHDT, CDR2 YNNKEL (reference sequence). V gave up 4 bases and J gave up 2 bases, with 11 bases separating them. The CDR3 contains 14 residues. The CDR3 DNA reads TGTGCCAGCAGCCGATGGGGCAGACAAGAGACCCAGTACTTC. It codes for CASSRWGRQETQYF.